The sample holds many counts of the clone carrying this TCR beta chain. Its specificity is unknown. Donors ranged from roughly 6 to 100 years old and were healthy Caucasians in Russia. Total RNA amounts of at least 5 micrograms were extracted per sample. This sample is drawn from a study of blood T cells in healthy people across ages. Overall study findings and caveats: With age, beta diversity per million T cells declined roughly linearly, significantly by 30 to 40.

Through a sample-barcoded 5' primer and a J-beta primer mix, a second PCR was run for roughly 6 to 12 cycles. Paired-end reads containing CDR3 totaled no fewer than 2.5 million for each sample. TCRdb called the 5' RACE reads again in MiXCR, with one record for every CDR3 protein. The sample records under 1,000,000 distinct CDR3 sequences, approximately 35% being singletons. From germline, CDR1 is SGDLS and CDR2 YYNGEE. Trimming removed 1 base at V and 6 bases at J, with 12 bases between. The CDR3 runs 14 residues. The receptor's source is a man aged 18-30 years in good health. This chain uses TRBV9 with TRBJ2-3; D is ambiguous. Sequencing input: blood. CDR3 sequence: CASSVSLNMDTQYF. The CDR3 DNA is TGTGCCAGCAGCGTAAGCCTGAACATGGATACGCAGTATTTT.